Below, one T cell receptor (beta chain) is given with its context. Its antigen is unknown. Before the COVID-19 pandemic, during about 2011-2019, CD4+ T cells were taken from unexposed donors. After approximately ten days of culture, CD4+ T cells were isolated. On days 3 and 7, cultures got half fresh IL-2 medium. The CDR3 has 15 amino acids. Trimming left V 5 bases short and J 3 bases short, with 17 bases between. Germline assignment: CDR1 SGHAT and CDR2 FQNNGV. Sequencing was performed with immunoSEQ multiplex PCR; in TCRdb, only in-frame clones are kept and a portion is missing. The table records roughly 23,000 clones, around four fifths of them present only once. This record belongs to a study of CD4 T cells in relation to SARS-CoV-2 and coronaviruses. Study summary: PBMCs were cultured with antigen for roughly nine days before TCR beta sequencing.

The sequenced material came from CD4+ T cells from PBMCs, cultured in vitro. The receptor's source is a human donor in good health. This chain connects TRBV11-2 to TRBJ2-7, with D hard to call. CDR3 amino acids: CASSKADILRYEQYF. The DNA of the CDR3 is TGTGCCAGCAGCAAGGCCGACATCCTACGCTACGAGCAGTACTTC. Using reference TRBV11-2 and TRBJ2-7 for the parts outside the CDR3, the full variable domain is EAGVAQSPRYKIIEKRQSVAFWCNPISGHATLYWYQQILGQGPKLLIQFQNNGVVDDSQLPKDRFSAERLKGVDSTLKIQPAKLEDSAVYLCASSKADILRYEQYFGPGTRLTVT.